These T cell receptor beta chains were read from a single sample in a study of T cell repertoires in cytomegalovirus infection. TCRdb independently ran MiXCR on the reads; one entry per CDR3 protein. The sample includes approximately 320,000 distinct CDR3 sequences, around a tenth seen only once; the top ten take 4.3%. The specimen sequenced was PBMCs. These receptors were collected from a human donor in good health (CMV status not recorded). Some clones in this sample may be carry-over from other donors' samples. CDR3s include the opening cysteine and the closing phenylalanine or tryptophan. A D gene is named only where the DNA matches it firmly. A clone size is listed for some rows: how often the clone was seen (once, few, many), or a class if it is expanded.

CDR3 protein | CDR3 DNA | D gene | J gene | V gene | clone size
CASSLSSGINEQFF | TGTGCCAGCAGCTTGTCTAGCGGGATCAATGAGCAGTTCTTC | TRBD2 | TRBJ2-1 | TRBV7-2 | many
CASSQGGRVAEAFF | TGCGCCAGCAGCCAAGGCGGCCGGGTTGCTGAAGCTTTCTTT | - | TRBJ1-1 | TRBV4-3 | many
CASSFLEAEQYF | TGTGCCAGCAGCTTCTTAGAAGCGGAGCAGTACTTC | - | TRBJ2-7 | TRBV5-5 | few
CASSSIGSGAGANVLTF | TGTGCCAGCAGCTCTATAGGTTCAGGAGCTGGGGCCAACGTCCTGACTTTC | - | TRBJ2-6 | TRBV7-6 | many
CASSLGDRGSYEQYF | TGTGCCAGCAGCTTAGGGGACAGGGGCTCCTACGAGCAGTACTTC | TRBD1 | TRBJ2-7 | TRBV7-6 | many
CASSLAPTNTGELFF | TGTGCCAGCAGCTTAGCGCCTACGAACACCGGGGAGCTGTTTTTT | - | TRBJ2-2 | TRBV7-6 | -
CASKEGGWQPQHF | TGTGCCAGCAAGGAGGGGGGGTGGCAGCCCCAGCATTTT | - | TRBJ1-5 | TRBV28 | -
CSARDGQTNNEKLFF | TGCAGTGCTAGAGACGGGCAGACCAATAATGAAAAACTGTTTTTT | - | TRBJ1-4 | TRBV20-1 | few
CASRAGTLNTGELFF | TGTGCCAGCAGGGCTGGGACACTTAACACCGGGGAGCTGTTTTTT | - | TRBJ2-2 | TRBV2 | -
CASSPEGQKTYEQYF | TGTGCCAGCAGCCCCGAGGGACAGAAGACTTACGAGCAGTACTTC | TRBD1 | TRBJ2-7 | TRBV6-2/TRBV6-3 | -
CASSPQTGANEKLFF | TGTGCCAGCAGCCCCCAGACAGGAGCAAATGAAAAACTGTTTTTT | - | TRBJ1-4 | TRBV7-2 | many
CALGGRSNQPQHF | TGTGCCCTAGGGGGACGGAGCAATCAGCCCCAGCATTTT | - | TRBJ1-5 | TRBV19 | -
CASSPGRQNTEAFF | TGTGCCAGCAGTCCCGGACGGCAGAACACTGAAGCTTTCTTT | - | TRBJ1-1 | TRBV12-3/TRBV12-4 | few
CASSGQRGGIYEQYF | TGTGCCAGCTCGGGACAGCGGGGGGGCATCTACGAGCAGTACTTC | TRBD2 | TRBJ2-7 | TRBV7-2 | many
CASEGPHEQYF | TGTGCCAGCGAAGGCCCCCACGAGCAGTACTTC | - | TRBJ2-7 | TRBV7-2 | many
CASSEFVEGSQPQHF | TGTGCCAGCAGTGAATTTGTCGAGGGGAGTCAGCCCCAGCATTTT | - | TRBJ1-5 | TRBV25-1 | -
CASSQGGDREYGYTF | TGTGCCAGCAGCCAAGGGGGGGACAGGGAATATGGCTACACCTTC | TRBD1 | TRBJ1-2 | TRBV4-2 | few
CASSSRGATDTQYF | TGTGCCAGCAGCTCCAGGGGCGCTACAGATACGCAGTATTTT | - | TRBJ2-3 | TRBV7-9 | many
CASRGQPSLNSNQPQHF | TGCGCCAGCAGGGGACAGCCATCGCTTAATAGCAATCAGCCCCAGCATTTT | TRBD1 | TRBJ1-5 | TRBV10-2 | many
CASSQSPRGETQYF | TGTGCCAGCAGTCAAAGTCCCCGGGGGGAGACCCAGTACTTC | - | TRBJ2-5 | TRBV27 | -
CASSRTEKSPLHF | TGTGCCAGCAGCCGGACAGAGAAATCACCCCTCCACTTT | - | TRBJ1-6 | TRBV7-6 | many
CASSLAGINYNEQFF | TGTGCCAGCAGCTTAGCGGGCATTAACTACAATGAGCAGTTCTTC | - | TRBJ2-1 | TRBV7-9 | many
CASSLPGSSYGYTF | TGTGCCAGCAGTTTGCCAGGGAGCTCCTATGGCTACACCTTC | - | TRBJ1-2 | TRBV28 | few
CASGGVGINSALHF | TGTGCCAGCGGAGGAGTAGGGATAAATTCGGCCCTCCACTTT | - | TRBJ1-6 | TRBV12-3/TRBV12-4 | few
CATSSLLNAGASYEQYF | TGTGCCACCAGCAGTCTCCTCAACGCCGGGGCATCCTACGAGCAGTACTTC | - | TRBJ2-7 | TRBV15 | few
CASSFKMNTEAFF | TGTGCCAGCAGCTTTAAGATGAACACTGAAGCTTTCTTT | - | TRBJ1-1 | TRBV7-6 | many
CASSLETSGGSYEQYF | TGTGCCAGCAGCTTAGAGACTAGCGGGGGGTCCTACGAGCAGTACTTC | TRBD2 | TRBJ2-7 | TRBV7-9 | few
CASSTGTRTDTQYF | TGTGCCAGTAGTACTGGGACCCGCACAGATACGCAGTATTTT | - | TRBJ2-3 | TRBV19 | -
CASSFWDSFTGELFF | TGTGCCAGCAGCTTTTGGGACAGTTTCACCGGGGAGCTGTTTTTT | TRBD1 | TRBJ2-2 | TRBV7-2 | many
CASKGLIRNEQFF | TGTGCCAGTAAGGGACTAATTAGGAATGAGCAGTTCTTC | TRBD2 | TRBJ2-1 | TRBV19 | -
CASRGLAGYNEQFF | TGTGCCAGCAGGGGACTAGCGGGATACAATGAGCAGTTCTTC | TRBD2 | TRBJ2-1 | TRBV6-5 | many
CASRPTGSTGGYTF | TGTGCCAGTAGGCCGACAGGGTCAACGGGTGGCTACACCTTC | TRBD1 | TRBJ1-2 | TRBV19 | -
CASRKLGAGANYGYTF | TGTGCCAGCCGTAAACTTGGGGCAGGAGCTAACTATGGCTACACCTTC | - | TRBJ1-2 | TRBV7-2 | many
CASSSGQGAFFLETQYF | TGTGCCAGCAGTTCCGGACAGGGGGCCTTTTTTTTAGAGACCCAGTACTTC | TRBD1 | TRBJ2-5 | TRBV6-2/TRBV6-3 | -